The next 9 T cell receptor beta chains were all read from a single sample in a study of blood T cell repertoires in COVID-19. Generated by immunoSEQ multiplex PCR, the TCRdb table keeps only in-frame clones and is missing some. The data show roughly 48,000 clones, roughly four fifths seen once. Sequencing was carried out using peripheral blood. Receptor source: a man aged 35-49 years with acute or convalescent COVID-19.

In DNA form, the CDR3 reads TGCGCCAGCAGCCAAGTACACGGGACTCATGGCTACACCTTC. This encodes CASSQVHGTHGYTF. The chain uses TRBV4-1 and TRBJ1-2, with D perhaps TRBD1 (5 bases). This CDR3 contains 14 residues. CDR1 and CDR2 from the germline V gene are MGHRA and YSYEKL. Trimming left V 1 base short and J 6 bases short, with 12 bases between.

The J gene is TRBJ2-2, the V gene TRBV2; the D gene is possibly TRBD1 (5 bases). V lost 6 bases, J lost 6 bases, and 14 bases lay in between. The CDR3 has 14 amino acids. CDR1 SNHLY and CDR2 FYNNEI come from the germline V gene. CDR3 nucleotide sequence: TGTGCCAGCAGAGCTTTGTGGGGCTCCGGGGAGCTGTTTTTT. This gives the protein CASRALWGSGELFF. The complete variable domain, with remaining parts taken from reference TRBV2 and TRBJ2-2, reads EPEVTQTPSHQVTQMGQEVILRCVPISNHLYFYWYRQILGQKVEFLVSFYNNEISEKSEIFDDQFSVERPDGSNFTLKIRSTKLEDSAMYFCASRALWGSGELFFGEGSRLTVL.

The J gene is TRBJ1-5, the V gene TRBV19; maybe TRBD1 (6 bases). This CDR3 has 15 residues. Trimming took 5 bases from V and 3 from J, leaving 14 bases between them. Germline CDR1 reads LNHDA; CDR2 reads SQIVND (reference sequence). The CDR3 DNA is TGTGCCAGTAGTGGCGCGACAGGAGTCAATCAGCCCCAGCATTTT. Protein sequence: CASSGATGVNQPQHF.

This clone was seen once. The rearrangement links TRBV2 to TRBJ2-2, with D possibly being TRBD2 (7 bases). This CDR3 has 15 amino acids. The V end lost 5 bases, the J end lost 4 bases, and 14 bases lay between the germline ends. Germline CDR1 reads SNHLY; CDR2 reads FYNNEI. CDR3 in amino acids: CASSFRGGGTGELFF. The CDR3, as DNA: TGTGCCAGCAGTTTCAGGGGAGGGGGCACCGGGGAGCTGTTTTTT.

The genes are TRBV6-6 and TRBJ1-5; 9 nucleotides line up with TRBD1. This CDR3 region has 14 residues. Unmatched junction bases numbered 9, after V lost 6 bases and J lost 9 bases. Germline CDR1 and CDR2: MNHNY and SVGAGI (reference sequence). CDR3 in amino acids: CASRRTGEVGPQHF. CDR3 DNA sequence: TGTGCCAGCAGACGGACAGGGGAGGTTGGGCCCCAGCATTTT.

The sample holds a few counts of this clone. The V call is TRBV7-6, the J call TRBJ2-7; TRBD2 aligns across 7 bases. Trimming cost V 1 base and J 3 bases; bases outside gene matches: 6. The CDR3 has 15 residues. Germline CDR1 SGHVS, CDR2 FNYEAQ. The CDR3 bases are TGTGCCAGCAGCTTAGGTGGGACTACTGACTACGAGCAGTACTTC. It yields the protein CASSLGGTTDYEQYF.

The chain is built from TRBV5-3 and TRBJ1-6, with TRBD1 matching 7 bases. TRBV5-3 is sorted into the ORF group, with uncertain function. This CDR3 has 15 residues. V lost 0 bases, J lost 7 bases, and 4 bases stayed unmatched. The DNA for the CDR3 is TGTGCCAGAAGCTTGGCTCGACAGGGAAATTCACCCCTCCACTTT. Amino acid sequence: CARSLARQGNSPLHF.

The chain has TRBV5-1 and TRBJ1-5; 8 positions agree with TRBD1. Germline CDR1 reads SGHRS; CDR2 reads YFSETQ. V lost 1 base, J lost 4 bases, and 1 base stayed unmatched. This CDR3 is 14 amino acids long. CDR3: CASSLTGGNQPQHF. For the CDR3, the DNA is TGCGCCAGCAGCTTGACAGGGGGTAATCAGCCCCAGCATTTT.

V and J are TRBV5-1 and TRBJ2-3; no firm D call. Germline V lookup: CDR1 SGHRS, CDR2 YFSETQ. CDR3 size: 16 residues. Trimming took off 0 bases at V and 0 bases at J, with 11 bases between the two ends. CDR3 in DNA: TGCGCCAGCAGCTTGGAGACCTCACAGAGCACAGATACGCAGTATTTT. Translation gives CASSLETSQSTDTQYF. Using reference TRBV5-1 and TRBJ2-3 for the parts outside the CDR3, the full variable domain is KAGVTQTPRYLIKTRGQQVTLSCSPISGHRSVSWYQQTPGQGLQFLFEYFSETQRNKGNFPGRFSGRQFSNSRSEMNVSTLELGDSALYLCASSLETSQSTDTQYFGPGTRLTVL.